This T cell receptor (beta chain) originates from a study of T-cell reconstitution after alpha-beta-depleted transplantation in children listed by TCRdb under 2016. A note on the overall study: T-cell immune reconstitution after TCRalphabeta/CD19-depleted allogeneic hematopoietic cell transplantation in children was quantitatively tracked in the study by means of TCR repertoire profiling. The research as a whole found: The frequencies of hyperexpanded clones fell over the following months, and after one year, T-cell counts and TCRbeta diversity were mostly attributed to newly produced T cells. In some patients, the high TCRbeta diversity seen at day 60 was put down to recipient T cells and intrathymic progenitors that had survived conditioning. The apparently early recovery of alphabetaT-cell counts about two months after transplant reportedly depended on only several hundred rapidly expanded clones that came from non-depleted graft cells.

The library relied on PCR. The sequencer listed for this sample is Illumina HiSeq 2500. TCR library preparation used molecular barcoding, with unique molecular identifiers applied to normalize quantification of the TCRbeta repertoire. TCRdb reprocessing: public reads trimmed at Q25 with fastp, clones called with MiXCR, in-frame beta chains kept. A single entry per CDR3 protein holds the most common genes and DNA from its merged rows. Here the sample has roughly 180,000 distinct CDR3 sequences; over 8.5% occur a single time. The top ten hold around 14% of the sample. This clonotype was counted many times. Its antigen remains unidentified. Nothing much larger sits one base from this clone, and base qualities are not available. What this sample's treatment or condition label stands for: allogeneic hematopoietic cell transplantation with graft depleted of TCRalphabeta T cells and CD19 B cells. Transplant recipients were children who received TCRalphabeta/CD19-depleted allogeneic hematopoietic cell grafts.

Sequences SGDLS (CDR1) and YYNGEE (CDR2) are obtained from the germline V gene. The CDR3 numbers 14 residues from cysteine through phenylalanine. Just the 42-base CDR3 DNA is kept, in frame starting at base 1. Trimmed from V: 3 bases; trimmed from J: 9 bases; junction bases lacking a gene match: 9. The receptor's source is a boy younger than 10 with acute myeloid leukemia, due to receive a stem cell transplant. Here the chain combines TRBV9 and TRBJ2-4; a stretch of 7 junction bases matches TRBD1. The source was PBMCs, collected before TCRalphabeta/CD19-depleted stem cell transplant. Here the CDR3 is given as CASSAYGQDGIQYF. At the DNA level, the sequence is TGTGCCAGCAGCGCGTACGGACAGGACGGCATTCAGTACTTC.